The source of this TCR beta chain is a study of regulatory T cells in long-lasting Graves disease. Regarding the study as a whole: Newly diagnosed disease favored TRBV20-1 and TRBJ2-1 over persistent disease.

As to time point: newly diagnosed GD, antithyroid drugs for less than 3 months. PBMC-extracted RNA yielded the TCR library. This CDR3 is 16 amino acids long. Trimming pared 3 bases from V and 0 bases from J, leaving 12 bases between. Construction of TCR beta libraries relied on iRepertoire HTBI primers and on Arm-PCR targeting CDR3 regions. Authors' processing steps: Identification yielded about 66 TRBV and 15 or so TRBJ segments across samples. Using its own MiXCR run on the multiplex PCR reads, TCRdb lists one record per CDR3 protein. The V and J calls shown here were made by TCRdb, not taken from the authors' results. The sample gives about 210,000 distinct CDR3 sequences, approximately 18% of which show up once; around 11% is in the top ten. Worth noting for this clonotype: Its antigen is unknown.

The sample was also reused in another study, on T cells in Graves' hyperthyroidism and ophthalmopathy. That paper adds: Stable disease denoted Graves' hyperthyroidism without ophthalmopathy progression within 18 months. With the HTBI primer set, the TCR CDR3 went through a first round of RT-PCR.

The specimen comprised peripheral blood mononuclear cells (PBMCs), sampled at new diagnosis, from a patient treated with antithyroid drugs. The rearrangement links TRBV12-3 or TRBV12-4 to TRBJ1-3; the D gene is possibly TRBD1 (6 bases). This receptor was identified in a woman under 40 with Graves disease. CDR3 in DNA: TGTGCCAGCAGTTTGGGACACCTTAGCTCTGGAAACACCATATATTTT. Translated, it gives CASSLGHLSSGNTIYF.